This entry describes one TCR beta chain. The V gene's germline CDR1 is SGHRS and CDR2 YFSETQ. The junction had 7 bases not matched to a gene; V was cut back by 0 bases and J by 11 bases. The CDR3 sequence is 13 residues long. The data were produced by immunoSEQ multiplex PCR, yet TCRdb's version contains in-frame clones alone and is incomplete. The sample holds some 45,000 clones, 88% seen once. These data are taken from a study of blood T cell repertoires in COVID-19. This sequence originates from a human donor in a cohort sampled during active COVID-19. V and J are TRBV5-1 and TRBJ1-1; the match to TRBD1 covers 7 bases. Sequenced: peripheral blood. The CDR3 DNA follows: TGCGCCAGCAGCTTGGGTGAGGGGGCGCGGGCTTTCTTT. This gives the protein CASSLGEGARAFF.